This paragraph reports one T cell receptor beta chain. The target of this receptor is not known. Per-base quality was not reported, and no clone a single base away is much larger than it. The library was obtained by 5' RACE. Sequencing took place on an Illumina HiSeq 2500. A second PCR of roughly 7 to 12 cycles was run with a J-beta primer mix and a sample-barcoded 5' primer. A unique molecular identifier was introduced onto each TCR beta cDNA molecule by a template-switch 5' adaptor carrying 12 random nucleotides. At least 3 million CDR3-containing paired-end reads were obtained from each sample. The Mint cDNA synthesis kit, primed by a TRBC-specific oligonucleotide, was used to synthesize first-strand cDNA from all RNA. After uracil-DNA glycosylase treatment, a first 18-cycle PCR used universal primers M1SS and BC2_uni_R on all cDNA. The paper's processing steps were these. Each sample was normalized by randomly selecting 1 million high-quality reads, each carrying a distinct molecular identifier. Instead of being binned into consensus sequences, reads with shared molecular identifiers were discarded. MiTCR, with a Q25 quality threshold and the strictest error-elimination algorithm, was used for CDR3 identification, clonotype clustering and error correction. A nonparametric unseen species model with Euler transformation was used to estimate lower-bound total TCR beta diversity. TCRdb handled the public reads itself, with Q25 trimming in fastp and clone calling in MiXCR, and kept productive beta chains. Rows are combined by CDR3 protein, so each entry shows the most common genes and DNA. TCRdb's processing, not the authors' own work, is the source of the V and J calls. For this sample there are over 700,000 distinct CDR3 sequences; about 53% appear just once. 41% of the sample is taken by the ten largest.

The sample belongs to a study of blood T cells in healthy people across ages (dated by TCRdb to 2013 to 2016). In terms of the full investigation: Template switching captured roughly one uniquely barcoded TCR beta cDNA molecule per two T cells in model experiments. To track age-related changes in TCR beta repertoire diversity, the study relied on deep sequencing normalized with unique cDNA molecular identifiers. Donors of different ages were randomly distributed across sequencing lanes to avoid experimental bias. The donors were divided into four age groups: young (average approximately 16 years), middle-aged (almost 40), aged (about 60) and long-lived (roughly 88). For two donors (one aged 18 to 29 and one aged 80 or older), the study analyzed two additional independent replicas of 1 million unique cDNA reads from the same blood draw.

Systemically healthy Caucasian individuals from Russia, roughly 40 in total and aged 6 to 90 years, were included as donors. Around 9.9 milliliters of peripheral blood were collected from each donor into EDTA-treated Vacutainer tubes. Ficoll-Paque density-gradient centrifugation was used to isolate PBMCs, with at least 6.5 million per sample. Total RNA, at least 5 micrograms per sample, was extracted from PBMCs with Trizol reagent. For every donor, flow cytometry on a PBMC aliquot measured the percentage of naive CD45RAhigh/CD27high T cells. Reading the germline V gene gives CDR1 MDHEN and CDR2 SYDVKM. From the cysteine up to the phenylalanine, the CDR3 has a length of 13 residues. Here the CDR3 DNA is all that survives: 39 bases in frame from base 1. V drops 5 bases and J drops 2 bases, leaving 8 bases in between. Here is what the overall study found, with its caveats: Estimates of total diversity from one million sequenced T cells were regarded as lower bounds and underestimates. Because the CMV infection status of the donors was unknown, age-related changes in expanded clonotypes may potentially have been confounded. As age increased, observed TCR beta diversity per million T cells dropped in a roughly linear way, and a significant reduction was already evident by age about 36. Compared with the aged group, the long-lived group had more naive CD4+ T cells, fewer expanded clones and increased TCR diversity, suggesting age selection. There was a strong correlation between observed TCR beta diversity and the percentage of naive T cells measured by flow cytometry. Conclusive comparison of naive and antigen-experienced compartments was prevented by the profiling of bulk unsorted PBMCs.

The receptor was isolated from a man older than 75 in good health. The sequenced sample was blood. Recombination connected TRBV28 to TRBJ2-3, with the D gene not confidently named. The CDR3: CASSVVHTDTQYF. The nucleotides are TGTGCCAGCAGTGTGGTTCACACAGATACGCAGTATTTT.